The T cell receptor (beta chain) under discussion was sequenced for a study of cytomegalovirus exposure and HLA in healthy donors. Between the trimmed V and J ends, which lost 5 bases and 1 base, there was a span of 18 bases. The V gene's germline CDR1 is SGHVS and CDR2 FNYEAQ. The CDR3 contains 16 residues. Comment on this clone: Its antigen is undetermined.

Study-level points and caveats: The study found most TCR sequences rare, yet found some public TCRs in many donors. The productive fraction for most TCR beta V segments was about 87% or about 30% in an earlier analysis. Three of the chains that were CMV-associated were confirmed in vitro to be specific for CMV antigens.

It was with 60 Vbeta and 13 Jbeta primers that the PCR ran. Per the original methods: Approximately 80 million unique TCR beta chains, 9.5 million to 11 million of them shared, were counted by a later analysis. Sequenced by immunoSEQ multiplex PCR; TCRdb stores in-frame clones only, minus some. The V and J calls and clone size are taken from that table; D and trimming were inferred from the DNA. The table has 150,000 to 200,000 clones, 80% seen once. This clonotype was sampled from a male donor in good health and CMV-seropositive. Sequenced material: PBMCs. This rearrangement joins TRBV7-6 to TRBJ2-7; possible D gene TRBD1, 7 bases. As DNA, the CDR3 is TGTGCCAGCAGCCCAGAGGGGCAGGGGGGATCCTACGAGCAGTACTTC. This gives the protein CASSPEGQGGSYEQYF.